Each of the 28 T cell receptor beta chains below was sequenced from the same sample in a study of early T cells in non-severe SARS-CoV-2 infection. In TCRdb, the 5' RACE reads were re-called with MiXCR into one record per CDR3 protein. Of under 85,000 distinct CDR3 sequences in the sample, around 10% were seen once. Sequenced input: whole blood. The source is an adult who was a healthcare worker with PCR-confirmed SARS-CoV-2 infection or an uninfected control (not recorded which).

This clonotype has a count of ten or more. CDR3 bases: TGTGCCAGCAGCTTAATAGGAAAAGGAAACACCATATATTTT. Protein sequence: CASSLIGKGNTIYF. The chain links TRBV11-2 to TRBJ1-3; D not certain. V dropped 2 bases and J dropped 4 bases, with 9 bases sitting between them. This CDR3 has 14 amino acids. Germline CDR1 reads SGHAT; CDR2 reads FQNNGV.

V usage is TRBV5-1 and J usage is TRBJ1-2; TRBD1 matches at 7 bases. This CDR3 is 15 amino acids long. Trimming took 5 bases from V and 6 from J; bases not matched to a gene: 13. Germline lookup yields CDR1 SGHRS and CDR2 YFSETQ. CDR3 coding DNA: TGCGCCAGCAGGCTTGGTCCGGGACAGTCTAATGGCTACACCTTC. It codes for CASRLGPGQSNGYTF.

This clonotype came up a few times. The chain carries TRBV27 and TRBJ2-1; a weak D match, TRBD2 (5 bases). CDR1 is MNHEY, CDR2 SMNVEV, per germline (reference sequence). V lost 7 bases and J 4 bases, leaving 11 bases between the germline ends. CDR3 length equals 13 residues. The CDR3 here is CASTRGSYNEQFF. The CDR3 DNA sequence: TGTGCCAGCACCCGGGGAAGTTACAATGAGCAGTTCTTC.

The table lists this clonotype with a few counts. The genes are TRBV12-3 or TRBV12-4 and TRBJ2-3; possible D gene TRBD1, 5 bases. This CDR3 contains 15 residues. Between the trimmed V and J ends, which lost 7 bases and 0 bases, there was a span of 14 bases. CDR3 in amino acids: CASTSRVMSTDTQYF. The CDR3 DNA sequence: TGTGCCAGCACCTCCAGGGTGATGAGCACAGATACGCAGTATTTT.

This clonotype was seen at least ten times. This rearrangement joins TRBV28 to TRBJ2-5; TRBD2 might be the D (6 bases). The germline V and J ends were trimmed by 3 bases and 2 bases, with 19 bases remaining between them. The CDR3 contains 17 residues. Looked up from germline, CDR1 is MDHEN and CDR2 is SYDVKM. CDR3 loop: CASSFPPGLPVQETQYF. CDR3 nucleotides: TGTGCCAGCAGTTTTCCTCCCGGACTACCAGTACAAGAGACCCAGTACTTC. The full variable domain, rest sourced from reference TRBV28 and TRBJ2-5, is DVKVTQSSRYLVKRTGEKVFLECVQDMDHENMFWYRQDPGLGLRLIYFSYDVKMKEKGDIPEGYSVSREKKERFSLILESASTNQTSMYLCASSFPPGLPVQETQYFGPGTRLLVL.

The V gene is TRBV7-3, the J gene TRBJ1-1; maybe TRBD1 (5 bases). CDR1 and CDR2 (germline): SGHTA, FQGTGA. Trimming removed 5 bases at V and 6 bases at J, with 13 bases between. CDR3 length: 13 amino acids. The CDR3 nucleotides are TGTGCCAGCAGCATAGACAGTCGGGCTGAAGCTTTCTTT. This gives the protein CASSIDSRAEAFF. The variable domain in full, completed from reference TRBV7-3 and TRBJ1-1, reads GAGVSQTPSNKVTEKGKYVELRCDPISGHTALYWYRQSLGQGPEFLIYFQGTGAADDSGLPNDRFFAVRPEGSVSTLKIQRTERGDSAVYLCASSIDSRAEAFFGQGTRLTVV.

This clonotype was seen a handful of times. This chain links TRBV3-1 with TRBJ1-6; D is uncertain. The CDR3 loop spans 12 amino acids. Trimming stripped 5 bases from V and 10 bases from J, with 9 bases between. Germline V lookup: CDR1 LGHDT, CDR2 YNNKEL (reference sequence). CDR3 protein: CASSIQTSPLHF. The CDR3 bases are TGTGCCAGCAGCATACAGACCTCACCCCTCCACTTT.

This clonotype was seen many times. V gene TRBV5-1 combines with J gene TRBJ2-7; D is unclear. Germline lookup yields CDR1 SGHRS and CDR2 YFSETQ. Trimming left V 0 bases short and J 3 bases short, with 10 bases between. The CDR3 has 14 residues. The CDR3 DNA follows: TGCGCCAGCAGCTTGGACAGAATAGTCTACGAGCAGTACTTC. Its protein is CASSLDRIVYEQYF.

This chain links TRBV5-4 with TRBJ2-1, with 9 bases identical to TRBD2. Trimming removed 1 base from V and 8 bases from J; junction bases left unmatched: 7. Germline V gene sequence: CDR1 SGHNT, CDR2 YYREEE (reference sequence). The CDR3 is made up of 15 amino acids. DNA for the CDR3: TGTGCCAGCAGCTTGTTGGGCGGGAGGGGTGATGAGCAGTTCTTC. Protein sequence: CASSLLGGRGDEQFF.

Only a few counts were recorded for this clonotype. The chain joins TRBV28 to TRBJ1-2, with D unclear. The CDR3 extends over 14 amino acids. V was shortened by 5 bases and J by 4 bases, with 14 bases between the two germline ends. Germline V lookup: CDR1 MDHEN, CDR2 SYDVKM. The CDR3 DNA reads TGTGCCAGCAGTCGACCCTACGAACGCTATGGCTACACCTTC. Translation gives CASSRPYERYGYTF.

This clonotype has just a few counts. V gene TRBV5-1 combines with J gene TRBJ1-1; D possibly corresponds to TRBD1 (5 bases). V lost 3 bases and J lost 0, with 9 bases in between. The germline CDR1 and CDR2 sequences are SGHRS and YFSETQ. The CDR3 is made up of 14 amino acids. The CDR3, as DNA: TGCGCCAGCAGCTCGGACACCGTGAACACTGAAGCTTTCTTT. This codes for CASSSDTVNTEAFF.

The chain carries TRBV5-4 and TRBJ2-1; D may be TRBD1 (5 bases). The V gene's germline CDR1 is SGHNT and CDR2 YYREEE (reference sequence). V shed 0 bases and J shed 7 bases, with 14 bases lying between them. The CDR3 spans 15 residues. CDR3 sequence (DNA): TGTGCCAGCAGCTTGGACGCTATTAAGGGGAATGAGCAGTTCTTC. Protein product: CASSLDAIKGNEQFF.

V usage is TRBV11-2 and J usage is TRBJ2-2; TRBD1 aligns across 7 bases. This CDR3 spans 16 amino acids. The J segment lost 2 bases and the V segment lost 7 bases, leaving 10 bases of the junction unmatched. Germline V gene lookup returns CDR1 SGHAT and CDR2 FQNNGV. The CDR3 sequence is CASNLFDRANTGELFF. CDR3 bases: TGTGCCAGCAACCTTTTTGACAGGGCCAACACCGGGGAGCTGTTTTTT. Full variable domain (rest looked up from reference TRBV11-2 and TRBJ2-2): EAGVAQSPRYKIIEKRQSVAFWCNPISGHATLYWYQQILGQGPKLLIQFQNNGVVDDSQLPKDRFSAERLKGVDSTLKIQPAKLEDSAVYLCASNLFDRANTGELFFGEGSRLTVL.

This clonotype appeared many times. The rearrangement joins TRBV6-2 or TRBV6-3 to TRBJ2-5, with TRBD2 as a possible D gene (5 bases). V was clipped by 4 bases and J by 2 bases, with 5 bases between them. Germline V CDR1 and CDR2: MNHEY, SVGEGT. There are 12 residues in the CDR3. The CDR3 bases are TGTGCCAGCAGTTTAGCGCAAGAGACCCAGTACTTC. It yields the protein CASSLAQETQYF.

CDR3 residues: CASSGQGTAGELFF. The CDR3 DNA sequence: TGTGCCAGCAGCGGACAGGGTACCGCCGGGGAGCTGTTTTTT. The V and J genes are TRBV9 and TRBJ2-2, with 7 positions matching TRBD1. Germline CDR1 SGDLS, CDR2 YYNGEE. The CDR3 has 14 residues. V lost 3 bases and J lost 6; bases outside the gene matches: 5.

This clonotype was seen many times. The V gene is TRBV5-1, the J gene TRBJ1-6; D is unclear. CDR3 length: 16 amino acids. Germline V gene data show CDR1 as SGHRS and CDR2 as YFSETQ. Trimming took 0 bases from V and 3 from J, leaving 10 bases between them. DNA of the CDR3: TGCGCCAGCAGCTTGGCCGTCGGAAACTATAATTCACCCCTCCACTTT. It is translated as CASSLAVGNYNSPLHF.

This clonotype was recorded many times. The chain employs TRBV6-5 and TRBJ2-1, with 10 bases that match TRBD2. Germline CDR1 and CDR2: MNHEY and SVGAGI. CDR3 length equals 16 residues. V was clipped by 4 bases and J by 5 bases; unmatched bases: 8. The CDR3 DNA reads as TGTGCCAGCAGTTCCCGAAGCGGGAGGGCCAACAATGAGCAGTTCTTC. This gives the protein CASSSRSGRANNEQFF.

The rearrangement uses TRBV7-2 and TRBJ2-7; D uncertain. Trimming pared 1 base from V and 3 bases from J, leaving 10 bases between. CDR3 length: 14 amino acids. Germline V gives CDR1 SGHTA, CDR2 FQGNSA. The DNA of the CDR3 is TGTGCCAGCAGCTTAGGCCTAGGAGACTACGAGCAGTACTTC. Translation: CASSLGLGDYEQYF.

This clonotype has just a few counts. The chain combines TRBV7-2 with TRBJ1-1; D remains unclear. V lost 5 bases to trimming and J lost 5 bases, with 6 bases between them. Looked up from germline, CDR1 is SGHTA and CDR2 is FQGNSA. The CDR3 sequence is 11 residues long. The CDR3 bases are TGTGCCAGCAGCCCTTGGACTGAAGCTTTCTTT. This encodes CASSPWTEAFF.

This clonotype has a count of ten or more. The chain employs TRBV7-2 and TRBJ2-3; tentatively, D is TRBD2 (5 bases). V gave up 2 bases and J gave up 0 bases, with 18 bases separating them. Germline V gives CDR1 SGHTA, CDR2 FQGNSA. The CDR3 is 18 amino acids. CDR3 nucleotides: TGTGCCAGCAGCTTACCGAGGGAGAAGTCCTCTAGCACAGATACGCAGTATTTT. Protein product: CASSLPREKSSSTDTQYF.

The chain has TRBV4-2 and TRBJ2-7, with D perhaps matching TRBD1 or TRBD2 (5 bases each). The CDR3 extends over 13 amino acids. CDR1 and CDR2 (germline): LGHNA, YNFKEQ. V lost 4 bases, J lost 0 bases, and 7 bases lay in between. CDR3 bases: TGTGCCAGCAGCCGGGGGTTCTCCTACGAGCAGTACTTC. It is translated as CASSRGFSYEQYF.

This clonotype has more than one count but fewer than ten. J is TRBJ1-1 and V is TRBV19; a weak D match, TRBD1 (5 bases). The CDR3 has 15 amino acids. V lost 1 base to trimming and J lost 6 bases, with 15 bases between them. Looked up from germline, CDR1 is LNHDA and CDR2 is SQIVND (reference sequence). In nucleotides, the CDR3 is TGTGCCAGTAGTATAGGAAAAGGGACGGTTCCTGAAGCTTTCTTT. Protein: CASSIGKGTVPEAFF.

This clonotype appeared many times. V is TRBV7-8 and J is TRBJ2-3, with unresolved D. The CDR3 contains 17 residues. Between the trimmed V and J ends, which lost 1 base and 6 bases, there was a span of 20 bases. Germline-derived CDR1 and CDR2 are SGHVS and FQNEAQ. CDR3 DNA: TGTGCCAGCAGCTTAGGACCCGCCCCCCACCCGAACGATACGCAGTATTTT. Translation gives CASSLGPAPHPNDTQYF. Full variable domain (outside the CDR3, taken from reference TRBV7-8 and TRBJ2-3): GAGVSQSPRYKVAKRGQDVALRCDPISGHVSLFWYQQALGQGPEFLTYFQNEAQLDKSGLPSDRFFAERPEGSVSTLKIQRTQQEDSAVYLCASSLGPAPHPNDTQYFGPGTRLTVL.

Ten or more counts support this clonotype. This chain joins TRBV29-1 and TRBJ1-2; unclear D gene. Trimming stripped 2 bases from V and 0 bases from J, with 4 bases between. This CDR3 spans 12 amino acids. Germline CDR1 reads SQVTM; CDR2 reads ANQGSEA. The CDR3 DNA follows: TGCAGCGTTGAAACCGCTAACTATGGCTACACCTTC. Translation gives CSVETANYGYTF.

This clonotype was counted ten times or more. The V gene is TRBV3-1, the J gene TRBJ2-1; no clear D gene. CDR1 and CDR2 from the germline V gene are LGHDT and YNNKEL (reference sequence). The CDR3 sequence is 12 residues long. Trimming left V 0 bases short and J 10 bases short, with 7 bases between. The CDR3 DNA follows: TGTGCCAGCAGCCAAGATAGCCGCGAGCAGTTCTTC. This codes for CASSQDSREQFF.

V and J are TRBV30 and TRBJ2-1, with D perhaps matching TRBD1 or TRBD2 (6 bases each). Germline V gene lookup returns CDR1 GTSNPN and CDR2 SVGIG (reference sequence). V lost 3 bases and J 7 bases, leaving 16 bases between the germline ends. The CDR3 spans 14 residues. CDR3 sequence (DNA): TGTGCCTGGAGCTCAGGGGAACGGGAGAATGAGCAGTTCTTC. Translating it yields CAWSSGERENEQFF. Using reference TRBV30 and TRBJ2-1 for the parts outside the CDR3, the full variable domain is SQTIHQWPATLVQPVGSPLSLECTVEGTSNPNLYWYRQAAGRGLQLLFYSVGIGQISSEVPQNLSASRPQDRQFILSSKKLLLSDSGFYLCAWSSGERENEQFFGPGTRLTVL.

At least ten counts were recorded for this clonotype. The genes are TRBV11-2 and TRBJ1-1, with TRBD1 identical over 7 bases. CDR1 and CDR2 (germline): SGHAT, FQNNGV. The CDR3 is 14 residues long. With 6 bases clipped from V and 4 bases from J, the junction kept 8 bases outside the gene matches. CDR3 sequence: CASRFPTGATEAFF. CDR3 in DNA: TGTGCCAGCAGATTTCCCACAGGGGCCACTGAAGCTTTCTTT.

This clonotype was seen a few times. The chain has TRBV7-9 and TRBJ1-4; D uncertain. This CDR3 is 14 amino acids long. V lost 4 bases and J lost 0, with 6 bases in between. CDR1 and CDR2 from the germline V gene are SEHNR and FQNEAQ (reference sequence). The CDR3 DNA sequence: TGTGCCAGCAGCTCAGATTCAACTAATGAAAAACTGTTTTTT. It codes for CASSSDSTNEKLFF. Full variable domain (outside the CDR3, taken from reference TRBV7-9 and TRBJ1-4): DTGVSQNPRHKITKRGQNVTFRCDPISEHNRLYWYRQTLGQGPEFLTYFQNEAQLEKSRLLSDRFSAERPKGSFSTLEIQRTEQGDSAMYLCASSSDSTNEKLFFGSGTQLSVL.